This passage covers 27 T cell receptor beta chains from one sample sequenced in a study of T cell responses to AZD1222 COVID-19 vaccine. Generated by immunoSEQ multiplex PCR, the TCRdb table keeps only in-frame clones and is missing some. There are over 130,000 clones in the sample; over 85% occur only once, and about 5.5% lies in the top ten. This specimen consisted of peripheral blood, obtained on day 0 of AZD1222 vaccination. The receptors were gathered from an adult in good health.

The chain recombines TRBV6-5 with TRBJ2-2, with TRBD2 as a possible D gene (5 bases). V was pared by 6 bases and J by 7 bases, with 12 bases between. The CDR3 contains 13 residues. Germline V gene data show CDR1 as MNHEY and CDR2 as SVGAGI. The CDR3 loop is CASSRTVLGELFF. The CDR3 DNA follows: TGTGCCAGCAGCCGGACTGTGCTCGGGGAGCTGTTTTTT.

The rearrangement joins TRBV2 to TRBJ1-1, with D possibly matching TRBD1 (5 bases). The CDR3 sequence is 13 residues long. The germline V gene encodes CDR1 SNHLY and CDR2 FYNNEI. V dropped 7 bases and J dropped 4 bases, with 13 bases sitting between them. The CDR3 loop reads CASIRGSGTEAFF. As DNA, the CDR3 is TGTGCCAGCATTAGGGGCAGCGGCACTGAAGCTTTCTTT.

This chain links TRBV5-6 with TRBJ1-4; 9 bases line up with TRBD1. The CDR3 has 15 amino acids. The ends lost 4 bases at V and 7 bases at J; junction bases unmatched: 8. Germline lookup yields CDR1 SGHDT and CDR2 YYEEEE. The CDR3 protein is CASSATGGRGEKLFF. CDR3 nucleotides: TGTGCCAGCAGCGCAACAGGGGGCAGGGGTGAAAAACTGTTTTTT. Drawing the rest from reference TRBV5-6 and TRBJ1-4, the complete variable domain is DAGVTQSPTHLIKTRGQQVTLRCSPKSGHDTVSWYQQALGQGPQFIFQYYEEEERQRGNFPDRFSGHQFPNYSSELNVNALLLGDSALYLCASSATGGRGEKLFFGSGTQLSVL.

V usage is TRBV3-1 (or the pseudogene TRBV3-2) and J usage is TRBJ1-2; D ambiguous. CDR3 length: 13 amino acids. With 5 bases removed from V and 8 bases from J, the gap between germline ends came to 15 bases. CDR1 and CDR2 (germline): LGHDT, YNNKEL (reference sequence). In DNA form, the CDR3 reads TGTGCCAGCAGCGGGGATCGCGCTGGGGGCTACACCTTC. It is translated as CASSGDRAGGYTF.

The rearrangement links TRBV4-1 to TRBJ2-7; D is unresolved. Germline CDR1 is MGHRA and CDR2 is YSYEKL. The CDR3 is made up of 13 amino acids. The V end was cut by 4 bases, the J end by 2 bases, with 9 bases between. The CDR3 loop reads CASSPMQTYEQYF. The CDR3 nucleotides are TGCGCCAGCAGCCCCATGCAAACCTACGAGCAGTACTTC.

The chain couples TRBV9 to TRBJ2-2; D remains unclear. The CDR3 runs to 13 residues. Germline V gives CDR1 SGDLS, CDR2 YYNGEE. With 3 bases removed from V and 8 bases from J, the gap between germline ends came to 11 bases. The CDR3 sequence: CASSGVLGGELFF. The CDR3 DNA is TGTGCCAGCAGCGGAGTCTTGGGTGGGGAGCTGTTTTTT.

The V and J genes are TRBV19 and TRBJ1-5, with 7 bases lining up with TRBD1. The CDR3 is 14 amino acids. V dropped 5 bases and J dropped 2; count of bases not matched to a gene: 3. CDR1 is LNHDA and CDR2 is SQIVND in the germline V gene (reference sequence). CDR3 loop: CASSGDRGNQPQHF. The CDR3 coding sequence is TGTGCCAGTAGTGGAGACAGGGGCAATCAGCCCCAGCATTTT.

For the CDR3, the DNA is TGTGCCAGCAGCGTAGTGCAGGGAATCACTGAAGCTTTCTTT. This translates into CASSVVQGITEAFF. This rearrangement joins TRBV9 to TRBJ1-1; a weak D match, TRBD1 (5 bases). The CDR3 has 14 residues. V lost 0 bases and J lost 4, with 10 bases in between. Germline V CDR1 and CDR2: SGDLS, YYNGEE. The full variable domain, rest sourced from reference TRBV9 and TRBJ1-1, is DSGVTQTPKHLITATGQRVTLRCSPRSGDLSVYWYQQSLDQGLQFLIQYYNGEERAKGNILERFSAQQFPDLHSELNLSSLELGDSALYFCASSVVQGITEAFFGQGTRLTVV.

The chain carries TRBV29-1 and TRBJ1-1; no clear D. The V end was cut by 5 bases, the J end by 8 bases, with 12 bases between. The germline CDR1 and CDR2 sequences are SQVTM and ANQGSEA. The CDR3 loop spans 11 amino acids. CDR3 sequence (DNA): TGCAGCGTTACACGGATTGGGGAAGCTTTCTTT. Its translation: CSVTRIGEAFF.

The chain has TRBV5-1 and TRBJ2-7, with 13 bases identical to TRBD2. There are 17 residues in the CDR3. The junction had 11 bases not matched to a gene; V was cut back by 4 bases and J by 4 bases. Germline V gene sequence: CDR1 SGHRS, CDR2 YFSETQ. The chain's CDR3 is CASSREAGTSGTYEQYF. The CDR3 coding sequence is TGCGCCAGCAGCCGAGAGGCCGGGACTAGCGGGACTTACGAGCAGTACTTC.

The chain has TRBV10-1 and TRBJ2-1; TRBD2 matches 12 bases. Germline trimming cut 8 bases from V and 9 bases from J; bases unmatched to any gene: 8. This CDR3 has 14 residues. The germline CDR1 and CDR2 sequences are WNHNN and SYGVQD (reference sequence). The CDR3: CASVSTSGRREQFF. The CDR3, as DNA: TGCGCCAGCGTATCAACTAGCGGGAGGCGTGAGCAGTTCTTC.

V gene TRBV5-1 combines with J gene TRBJ2-1; 15 nucleotides agree with TRBD2. V shed 4 bases, J shed 9 bases, and the junction held 5 bases outside the gene matches. The germline gives CDR1 SGHRS, CDR2 YFSETQ. This CDR3 comprises 15 residues. The CDR3: CASSGLAGGPGEQFF. For the CDR3, the DNA is TGCGCCAGCAGCGGACTAGCGGGAGGGCCGGGTGAGCAGTTCTTC.

The CDR3 reads CASSQGQAEQFF. As DNA, the CDR3 is TGTGCCAGCAGCCAGGGACAGGCTGAGCAGTTCTTC. This sequence joins TRBV11-3 and TRBJ2-1; 8 nucleotides line up with TRBD1. Losses at the gene ends were 5 bases for V and 9 bases for J; bases not matched to a gene: 3. Per the germline V gene, CDR1 is SGHNT and CDR2 is YENEEA. The length of the CDR3 is 12 residues.

The chain couples TRBV29-1 to TRBJ2-5, with TRBD1 matching 7 bases. Trimming took 4 bases from V and 0 from J; bases not matched to a gene: 5. CDR1 and CDR2 (germline): SQVTM, ANQGSEA. The CDR3 has 14 amino acids. CDR3 in DNA: TGCAGCGTTGTGGAGGACAGGTACCAAGAGACCCAGTACTTC. It encodes CSVVEDRYQETQYF.

The chain links TRBV28 to TRBJ2-5; 12 nucleotides agree with TRBD2. The CDR3 has 17 residues. V lost 4 bases and J lost 5; bases outside the gene matches: 11. CDR1 and CDR2 from the germline V gene are MDHEN and SYDVKM. The CDR3, as DNA: TGTGCCAGCAGTTGGGCCTCTAGCGGGGGGGCGCCGGAGACCCAGTACTTC. Translating gives CASSWASSGGAPETQYF.

In its sample, this clone was seen once. This chain links TRBV19 with TRBJ2-2; D gene ambiguous. The CDR3 loop spans 15 amino acids. The ends were cut back, 4 bases at V and 2 bases at J, with 11 bases in the middle. Germline V gene lookup returns CDR1 LNHDA and CDR2 SQIVND (reference sequence). This chain's CDR3 is CASSTTTINTGELFF. In nucleotides, the CDR3 is TGTGCCAGTAGTACCACGACAATAAACACCGGGGAGCTGTTTTTT.

This chain links TRBV20-1 with TRBJ2-1, with D perhaps TRBD1 (5 bases). This CDR3 contains 13 residues. Trimming took off 3 bases at V and 8 bases at J, with 14 bases between the two ends. Looked up from germline, CDR1 is DFQATT and CDR2 is SNEGSKA (reference sequence). Here the CDR3 reads CSASRTGMDEQFF. In DNA form, the CDR3 reads TGCAGTGCTAGTCGCACAGGAATGGATGAGCAGTTCTTC.

Points on this clone: One end of the junction varies from germline; a read error may be responsible. The chain has TRBV12-3 or TRBV12-4 and TRBJ2-7; 13 bases fit TRBD2. The CDR3 contains 12 residues. The chain's CDR3 is CASSKTSGRPVF. In nucleotides, the CDR3 is TGTGCCAGCAGCAAGACTAGCGGGAGGCCGGTATTC.

The chain is built from TRBV2 and TRBJ2-2, with D perhaps TRBD1 (7 bases). Looked up from germline, CDR1 is SNHLY and CDR2 is FYNNEI. V was shortened by 5 bases and J by 4 bases, with 14 bases between the two germline ends. The CDR3 has 15 amino acids. For the CDR3, the DNA is TGTGCCAGCAGTTTGGAGGGGGCGCCCACCGGGGAGCTGTTTTTT. Protein: CASSLEGAPTGELFF.

In its sample, this clone was seen once. The chain carries TRBV5-1 and TRBJ1-6; D is unresolved. Per the germline V gene, CDR1 is SGHRS and CDR2 is YFSETQ. Trimming pared 1 base from V and 10 bases from J, leaving 18 bases between. The CDR3 is made up of 16 amino acids. CDR3 amino acids: CASSLHLGTVESPLHF. The CDR3 DNA follows: TGCGCCAGCAGCTTGCATCTTGGAACAGTGGAGTCACCCCTCCACTTT.

The V gene is TRBV3-1 (or the pseudogene TRBV3-2), the J gene TRBJ2-3; 9 bases fit TRBD2. The trim removed 4 bases at V and 5 bases at J, leaving 13 bases unmatched. This CDR3 region has 17 residues. Germline assignment: CDR1 LGHDT and CDR2 YNNKEL (reference sequence). The CDR3 sequence: CASSRGVYSGSGDTQYF. The CDR3 region has the DNA TGTGCCAGCAGCCGGGGGGTGTATAGCGGGAGCGGAGATACGCAGTATTTT.

The V gene is TRBV19, the J gene TRBJ1-1; the D gene is possibly TRBD1 (5 bases). The V gene lost 11 bases and the J gene lost 1 base, with 8 bases spanning the gap. CDR1 LNHDA and CDR2 SQIVND come from the germline V gene (reference sequence). The CDR3 has 11 amino acids. CDR3 in DNA: TGTGCCTCTCAGGGGAACACTGAAGCTTTCTTT. Amino acids: CASQGNTEAFF.

A single count supports this clone. This chain links TRBV5-4 with TRBJ2-7; a possible D gene is TRBD2 (6 bases). Germline CDR1 is SGHNT and CDR2 is YYREEE (reference sequence). The CDR3 has 15 residues. V was pared by 2 bases and J by 0 bases, with 12 bases between. CDR3 DNA: TGTGCCAGCAGCTTACCGGGACTGAGCTCCTACGAGCAGTACTTC. This sequence encodes CASSLPGLSSYEQYF.

This clone was counted once. J is TRBJ2-5 and V is TRBV25-1; 9 nucleotides agree with TRBD2. This CDR3 is 15 amino acids long. The J segment lost 5 bases and the V segment lost 4 bases, leaving 8 bases of the junction unmatched. Germline CDR1 MGHDK, CDR2 SYGVNS. CDR3 amino acids: CASSAGGAGGETQYF. CDR3 in DNA: TGTGCCAGCAGTGCCGGGGGAGCGGGGGGCGAGACCCAGTACTTC.

The rearrangement uses TRBV6-2 or TRBV6-3 and TRBJ2-7; D ambiguous. Germline lookup yields CDR1 MNHEY and CDR2 SVGEGT. The ends were cut back, 5 bases at V and 4 bases at J, with 9 bases in the middle. The CDR3 spans 12 residues. The CDR3 protein is CASSAVGYEQYF. The CDR3 DNA sequence: TGTGCCAGCAGTGCTGTGGGGTACGAGCAGTACTTC.

CDR3 DNA sequence: TGTGCCAGCAGCTTAGATTGGCGGACAACCCAATTCTCTGGAAACACCATATATTTT. Amino acid sequence: CASSLDWRTTQFSGNTIYF. The rearrangement uses TRBV11-2 and TRBJ1-3; weak D call: TRBD1 (5 bases). Germline CDR1 is SGHAT and CDR2 is FQNNGV. V gave up 0 bases and J gave up 0 bases, with 18 bases separating them. CDR3 length equals 19 residues.

This chain uses TRBV29-1 with TRBJ2-7; D may be TRBD2 (6 bases). The CDR3 length is 13 residues. V lost 7 bases to trimming and J lost 5 bases, with 18 bases between them. Germline CDR1 reads SQVTM; CDR2 reads ANQGSEA. The CDR3 region has the DNA TGCAGCGCAGGCGCGCGGGGAGGTGACGAGCAGTACTTC. It translates to CSAGARGGDEQYF.